The rows below give T cell receptor beta chains drawn from one sample of a study of blood T cell repertoires in COVID-19. Clones were read by immunoSEQ multiplex PCR, and TCRdb kept only the in-frame ones, dropping some. The data contain 250,000 to 300,000 clones, 70% to 90% of them seen just once; the ten biggest clones take up under 3.5%. Sample: peripheral blood. The receptors originated from a young woman with active or convalescent COVID-19. The CDR3 runs from the conserved cysteine through the conserved F or W. Fields, in order: J gene, clone size, V gene, D gene, CDR3 length, CDR3 DNA, CDR3 protein. D genes are given only for firm matches. Expanded clones get a size class; other rows say once, few or many, or leave the size out.

J gene: TRBJ1-1; clone size: NA; V gene: TRBV6-5; D gene: NA; CDR3 length: 14; CDR3 DNA: TGTGCCAGCAGCCCCCCGGCGAGGAGCACTGAAGCTTTCTTT; CDR3 protein: CASSPPARSTEAFF
J gene: TRBJ1-5; clone size: NA; V gene: TRBV28; D gene: NA; CDR3 length: 14; CDR3 DNA: TGTGCCAGCAGAACAGGGAGCCACAATCAGCCCCAGCATTTT; CDR3 protein: CASRTGSHNQPQHF
J gene: TRBJ2-5; clone size: many; V gene: TRBV18; D gene: NA; CDR3 length: 14; CDR3 DNA: TGTGCCAGCTCACCATCTAACGTACAAGAGACCCAGTACTTC; CDR3 protein: CASSPSNVQETQYF
J gene: TRBJ2-3; clone size: once; V gene: TRBV6-6; D gene: NA; CDR3 length: 16; CDR3 DNA: TGTGCCAGCACTCAATTGGGGGCTCCTAGCACAGATACGCAGTATTTT; CDR3 protein: CASTQLGAPSTDTQYF
J gene: TRBJ2-7; clone size: NA; V gene: TRBV19; D gene: NA; CDR3 length: 14; CDR3 DNA: TGTGCCAGTAGTATAGAGGGCAGTTGGAACGAGCAGTACTTC; CDR3 protein: CASSIEGSWNEQYF
J gene: TRBJ1-4; clone size: NA; V gene: TRBV28; D gene: TRBD1; CDR3 length: 16; CDR3 DNA: TGTGCCAGCAGTTTTCCGGGACAGGGCCAGGATGAAAAACTGTTTTTT; CDR3 protein: CASSFPGQGQDEKLFF
J gene: TRBJ1-2; clone size: NA; V gene: TRBV7-9; D gene: TRBD1; CDR3 length: 16; CDR3 DNA: TGTGCCAGCAGCCAGGCCGTAGGGGGCGCTAACTATGGCTACACCTTC; CDR3 protein: CASSQAVGGANYGYTF
J gene: TRBJ1-1; clone size: NA; V gene: TRBV12-3/TRBV12-4; D gene: TRBD1; CDR3 length: 12; CDR3 DNA: TGTGCCAGCAGTTACAGGGGGCCCGTAGCTTTCTTT; CDR3 protein: CASSYRGPVAFF
J gene: TRBJ2-2; clone size: NA; V gene: TRBV18; D gene: NA; CDR3 length: 17; CDR3 DNA: TGTGCCAGCTCGCCCCTTCCGCCGGGGTTCTCGACCGGGGAGCTGTTTTTT; CDR3 protein: CASSPLPPGFSTGELFF
J gene: TRBJ1-5; clone size: NA; V gene: TRBV30; D gene: NA; CDR3 length: 14; CDR3 DNA: TGTGCCTGGAGTGCGGGACATATGGGTCAGCCCCAGCATTTT; CDR3 protein: CAWSAGHMGQPQHF
J gene: TRBJ1-1; clone size: few; V gene: TRBV28; D gene: TRBD1; CDR3 length: 18; CDR3 DNA: TGTGCCAGCAGTTCCACCATTCAGGGGGCTACGGCGAACACTGAAGCTTTCTTT; CDR3 protein: CASSSTIQGATANTEAFF
J gene: TRBJ2-4; clone size: NA; V gene: TRBV6-2/TRBV6-3; D gene: NA; CDR3 length: 14; CDR3 DNA: TGTGCCAGCAGTCGGCAGGGATTAGAGAACATTCAGTACTTC; CDR3 protein: CASSRQGLENIQYF
J gene: TRBJ2-2; clone size: many; V gene: TRBV9; D gene: NA; CDR3 length: 15; CDR3 DNA: TGTGCCAGCAGCCCTTGGGACATCGGGGACGGGGAGCTGTTTTTT; CDR3 protein: CASSPWDIGDGELFF
J gene: TRBJ1-1; clone size: NA; V gene: TRBV30; D gene: TRBD1; CDR3 length: 20; CDR3 DNA: TGTGCCTCGCATAAGCGGGACAGGGGGCTGAAGTCGATACGGAACACTGAAGCTTTCTTT; CDR3 protein: CASHKRDRGLKSIRNTEAFF
J gene: TRBJ1-1; clone size: NA; V gene: TRBV18; D gene: TRBD1; CDR3 length: 17; CDR3 DNA: TGTGCCAGCTCACCACGGGACAGGGCTCGGAGGTACACTGAAGCTTTCTTT; CDR3 protein: CASSPRDRARRYTEAFF
J gene: TRBJ1-1; clone size: NA; V gene: TRBV19; D gene: TRBD1; CDR3 length: 14; CDR3 DNA: TGTGCCAGTATCCGGGGACAGTCCTCTAAGACAGCTTTCTTT; CDR3 protein: CASIRGQSSKTAFF
J gene: TRBJ1-3; clone size: NA; V gene: TRBV6-4; D gene: NA; CDR3 length: 16; CDR3 DNA: TGTGCCAGCAGCCCTCCCCCCCCTAGCTCTGGAAACACCATATATTTT; CDR3 protein: CASSPPPPSSGNTIYF
J gene: TRBJ1-5; clone size: NA; V gene: TRBV6-5; D gene: TRBD1; CDR3 length: 16; CDR3 DNA: TGTGCCAGCAGTTCCCTACAGGGGTCGCGCAATCAGCCCCAGCATTTT; CDR3 protein: CASSSLQGSRNQPQHF
J gene: TRBJ1-2; clone size: NA; V gene: TRBV6-5; D gene: TRBD1; CDR3 length: 16; CDR3 DNA: TGTGCCAGCAGTTACACCGTAACTCAGGGGGCCTATGGCTACACCTTC; CDR3 protein: CASSYTVTQGAYGYTF
J gene: TRBJ1-5; clone size: NA; V gene: TRBV10-2; D gene: NA; CDR3 length: 15; CDR3 DNA: TGCGCCATCCGAGAGGGTCCCTATAGCAATCAGCCCCAGCATTTT; CDR3 protein: CAIREGPYSNQPQHF
J gene: TRBJ2-3; clone size: NA; V gene: TRBV7-9; D gene: TRBD2; CDR3 length: 19; CDR3 DNA: TGTGCCAGCAGCTTAGCGCTGGCGGGGGGTCTAGGGGCCACAGATACGCAGTATTTT; CDR3 protein: CASSLALAGGLGATDTQYF
J gene: TRBJ2-1; clone size: NA; V gene: TRBV14; D gene: NA; CDR3 length: 13; CDR3 DNA: TGTGCCAGCAGCCAAGTACCAGGGGGGGAGCAGTTCTTC; CDR3 protein: CASSQVPGGEQFF
J gene: TRBJ2-1; clone size: NA; V gene: TRBV19; D gene: NA; CDR3 length: 16; CDR3 DNA: TGTGCCAGTAGTATAAATGGCAGGGCGGGGAACAATGAGCAGTTCTTC; CDR3 protein: CASSINGRAGNNEQFF
J gene: TRBJ1-1; clone size: NA; V gene: TRBV5-1; D gene: NA; CDR3 length: 16; CDR3 DNA: TGCGCCAGCAGCCCGGGGGGTCGGGTACTAAGCACTGAAGCTTTCTTT; CDR3 protein: CASSPGGRVLSTEAFF
J gene: TRBJ1-1; clone size: NA; V gene: TRBV9; D gene: NA; CDR3 length: 16; CDR3 DNA: TGTGCCAGCAGCGTAGCCCCTGCGGGGGCTGTAACTGAAGCTTTCTTT; CDR3 protein: CASSVAPAGAVTEAFF
J gene: TRBJ1-1; clone size: NA; V gene: TRBV7-9; D gene: NA; CDR3 length: 13; CDR3 DNA: TGTGCCAGCAGCTTAGCGGTAACAGCTGAAGCTTTCTTT; CDR3 protein: CASSLAVTAEAFF
J gene: TRBJ1-6; clone size: NA; V gene: TRBV7-2; D gene: NA; CDR3 length: 15; CDR3 DNA: TGTGCCAGCAGCTTAGAACAGGGAAGGAATTCACCCCTCCACTTT; CDR3 protein: CASSLEQGRNSPLHF
J gene: TRBJ1-2; clone size: NA; V gene: TRBV30; D gene: TRBD1; CDR3 length: 14; CDR3 DNA: TGTGCCTGGAGGAACAGGGGATTTTCCTATGGCTACACCTTC; CDR3 protein: CAWRNRGFSYGYTF
J gene: TRBJ2-7; clone size: NA; V gene: TRBV4-3; D gene: TRBD2; CDR3 length: 14; CDR3 DNA: TGCGCCAGCAGCCCGAGCGGGGGACCCTACGAGCAGTACTTC; CDR3 protein: CASSPSGGPYEQYF
J gene: TRBJ1-5; clone size: NA; V gene: TRBV19; D gene: NA; CDR3 length: 12; CDR3 DNA: TGTGCCAGTAGTTCCCAGGATCAGCCCCAGCATTTT; CDR3 protein: CASSSQDQPQHF
J gene: TRBJ2-1; clone size: NA; V gene: TRBV27; D gene: TRBD2; CDR3 length: 15; CDR3 DNA: TGTGCCAGCAGTTTCAGCGGGGTGACCTACAATGAGCAGTTCTTC; CDR3 protein: CASSFSGVTYNEQFF
J gene: TRBJ1-5; clone size: NA; V gene: TRBV6-5; D gene: TRBD1; CDR3 length: 14; CDR3 DNA: TGTGCCAGCAACCCCACAGGGGCAGGGCAGCCCCAGCATTTT; CDR3 protein: CASNPTGAGQPQHF
J gene: TRBJ1-2; clone size: NA; V gene: TRBV21-1; D gene: NA; CDR3 length: 15; CDR3 DNA: TGTGCCAGCAGGGGAATACAGGGTTTTAACTATGGCTACACCTTC; CDR3 protein: CASRGIQGFNYGYTF
J gene: TRBJ1-3; clone size: NA; V gene: TRBV19; D gene: TRBD1; CDR3 length: 15; CDR3 DNA: TGTGCCAGCCACTACAGGGGGAGGAGTGGAAACACCATATATTTT; CDR3 protein: CASHYRGRSGNTIYF
J gene: TRBJ1-2; clone size: NA; V gene: TRBV6-6; D gene: NA; CDR3 length: 19; CDR3 DNA: TGTGCCAGCAGCTCCCTTTCCGAGATTGTGGGAAGTCGGGGCTATGGCTACACCTTC; CDR3 protein: CASSSLSEIVGSRGYGYTF
J gene: TRBJ2-1; clone size: once; V gene: TRBV6-2/TRBV6-3; D gene: NA; CDR3 length: 15; CDR3 DNA: TGTGCCAGCAGTATCGGTCCTAGCTCCTACAATGAGCAGTTCTTC; CDR3 protein: CASSIGPSSYNEQFF
J gene: TRBJ1-3; clone size: once; V gene: TRBV9; D gene: NA; CDR3 length: 12; CDR3 DNA: TGTGCCAGCAGCGTAGCCGGGAACACCATATATTTT; CDR3 protein: CASSVAGNTIYF
J gene: TRBJ2-1; clone size: NA; V gene: TRBV5-4; D gene: NA; CDR3 length: 15; CDR3 DNA: TGTGCCAGCACATCTGGCTCCTCATCGGGCAATGAGCAGTTCTTC; CDR3 protein: CASTSGSSSGNEQFF
J gene: TRBJ1-5; clone size: few; V gene: TRBV30; D gene: TRBD1; CDR3 length: 15; CDR3 DNA: TGTGCCTGGAGTGTGGAAGGGGGCAGCAATCAGCCCCAGCATTTT; CDR3 protein: CAWSVEGGSNQPQHF
J gene: TRBJ1-1; clone size: NA; V gene: TRBV7-2; D gene: TRBD1; CDR3 length: 15; CDR3 DNA: TGTGCCAGCAGCCCGGGACAGCCCATTGGGATGGTAGCTTTCTTT; CDR3 protein: CASSPGQPIGMVAFF
J gene: TRBJ1-1; clone size: NA; V gene: TRBV28; D gene: TRBD1; CDR3 length: 15; CDR3 DNA: TGTGCCAGCAGTCTGACAGGGGAGATCGGCACTGAAGCTTTCTTT; CDR3 protein: CASSLTGEIGTEAFF
J gene: TRBJ1-4; clone size: NA; V gene: TRBV27; D gene: TRBD1; CDR3 length: 17; CDR3 DNA: TGTGCCAGCAGTCTTAGAGGGACAGGGGGGGTTAATGAAAAACTGTTTTTT; CDR3 protein: CASSLRGTGGVNEKLFF
J gene: TRBJ2-1; clone size: few; V gene: TRBV4-2; D gene: NA; CDR3 length: 16; CDR3 DNA: TGTGCCAGCAGCCATGATAGCGGCAGCTCCTACAATGAGCAGTTCTTC; CDR3 protein: CASSHDSGSSYNEQFF
J gene: TRBJ2-2; clone size: NA; V gene: TRBV2; D gene: TRBD1; CDR3 length: 17; CDR3 DNA: TGTGCCAGCAGGATCACCGGGACAGGGGGCTTTACCGGGGAGCTGTTTTTT; CDR3 protein: CASRITGTGGFTGELFF
J gene: TRBJ1-6; clone size: NA; V gene: TRBV5-8; D gene: TRBD1; CDR3 length: 17; CDR3 DNA: TGCGCCAGCAGCTTCAGGCAGGACAGGGGGCGAAGGTCACCCCTCCACTTT; CDR3 protein: CASSFRQDRGRRSPLHF
J gene: TRBJ1-1; clone size: NA; V gene: TRBV7-2; D gene: TRBD1; CDR3 length: 14; CDR3 DNA: TGTGCCAGCAGCCCGAGACAGGGGGTCACTGAAGCTTTCTTT; CDR3 protein: CASSPRQGVTEAFF
J gene: TRBJ2-5; clone size: NA; V gene: TRBV7-2; D gene: NA; CDR3 length: 15; CDR3 DNA: TGTGCCAGCAGCTTAGCGATAGCGTTCCAAGAGACCCAGTACTTC; CDR3 protein: CASSLAIAFQETQYF
J gene: TRBJ1-2; clone size: NA; V gene: TRBV7-2; D gene: NA; CDR3 length: 13; CDR3 DNA: TGTGCCAGCAGCAGTAGACTAAACTATGGCTACACCTTC; CDR3 protein: CASSSRLNYGYTF
J gene: TRBJ1-4; clone size: once; V gene: TRBV13; D gene: TRBD1; CDR3 length: 16; CDR3 DNA: TGTGCCAGCAGCTTCAGCCGCGGGACAGGTGACGAAAAACTGTTTTTT; CDR3 protein: CASSFSRGTGDEKLFF
J gene: TRBJ1-1; clone size: NA; V gene: TRBV5-8; D gene: NA; CDR3 length: 12; CDR3 DNA: TGTGCCAGCAGCCAAGGAGGACCTGAAGCTTTCTTT; CDR3 protein: CASSQGGPEAFF
J gene: TRBJ1-2; clone size: NA; V gene: TRBV5-1; D gene: NA; CDR3 length: 14; CDR3 DNA: TGCGCCAGCACCCCCGACGAGGGCCTCTGGGGCTACACCTTC; CDR3 protein: CASTPDEGLWGYTF
J gene: TRBJ1-2; clone size: NA; V gene: TRBV5-6; D gene: NA; CDR3 length: 13; CDR3 DNA: TGTGCCAGCAGTTCCACTACTAACTATGGCTACACCTTC; CDR3 protein: CASSSTTNYGYTF
J gene: TRBJ1-1; clone size: NA; V gene: TRBV6-5; D gene: NA; CDR3 length: 14; CDR3 DNA: TGTGCCAGCAATGGGAGGACACGTGAATCTGAAGCTTTCTTT; CDR3 protein: CASNGRTRESEAFF
J gene: TRBJ2-5; clone size: NA; V gene: TRBV9; D gene: NA; CDR3 length: 12; CDR3 DNA: TGTGCCAGCAGCTCCGAAGACAGGACCCAGTACTTC; CDR3 protein: CASSSEDRTQYF
J gene: TRBJ1-2; clone size: NA; V gene: TRBV5-6; D gene: NA; CDR3 length: 14; CDR3 DNA: TGTGCCAGCAGCTTGTCTCGGCAGGGGACTGGCTACACCTTC; CDR3 protein: CASSLSRQGTGYTF
J gene: TRBJ1-1; clone size: NA; V gene: TRBV29-1; D gene: NA; CDR3 length: 12; CDR3 DNA: TGCAGCGTTGGAGACGGAGGGACTGAAGCTTTCTTT; CDR3 protein: CSVGDGGTEAFF
J gene: TRBJ1-3; clone size: NA; V gene: TRBV29-1; D gene: NA; CDR3 length: 14; CDR3 DNA: TGCAGCGTTGACTCAGGAGGGAGCGGAAACACCATATATTTT; CDR3 protein: CSVDSGGSGNTIYF
J gene: TRBJ1-6; clone size: once; V gene: TRBV6-5; D gene: NA; CDR3 length: 15; CDR3 DNA: TGTGCCAGCAGCGGAGACAGGAGCTATAATTCACCCCTCCACTTT; CDR3 protein: CASSGDRSYNSPLHF